This T cell receptor beta chain emerged from a study of T cells in tumors after PD-1 blockade. V was shortened by 0 bases and J by 5 bases, with 7 bases between the two germline ends. CDR1 SGHRS and CDR2 YFSETQ come from the germline V gene. CDR3 length equals 13 residues. Notes on the study in general: Two pre-treatment samples showed no clonal replacement between them. Clonal replacement, not reinvigoration, is suggested for expanded exhausted CD8+ clones after therapy.

This clone was recorded once. The antigen remains undetermined. Using immunoSEQ multiplex PCR, the repertoire was profiled, and TCRdb retains in-frame clones only, with some absent. The data hold around 5,000 clones, with 65% to 70% observed a single time. This sequence originates from a human donor with cutaneous squamous cell carcinoma. The sample was tumor tissue, taken before anti-PD-1 treatment. The V and J genes are TRBV5-1 and TRBJ2-3; perhaps TRBD1 as D (6 bases). CDR3 nucleotides: TGCGCCAGCAGCTTGGAAGGGGGAGATACGCAGTATTTT. This encodes CASSLEGGDTQYF.